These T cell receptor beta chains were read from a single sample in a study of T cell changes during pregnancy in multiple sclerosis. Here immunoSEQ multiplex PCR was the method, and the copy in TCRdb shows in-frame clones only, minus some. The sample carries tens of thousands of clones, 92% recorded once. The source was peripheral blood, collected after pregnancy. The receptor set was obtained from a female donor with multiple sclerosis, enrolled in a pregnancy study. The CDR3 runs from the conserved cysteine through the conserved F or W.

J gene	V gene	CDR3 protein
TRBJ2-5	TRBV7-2	CASSLHRETQYF
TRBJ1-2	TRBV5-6	CASSLSGQQNYGYTF
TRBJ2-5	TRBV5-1	CASSPGTLQETQYF
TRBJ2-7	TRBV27	CASSLGQGASEQYF
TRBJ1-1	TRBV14	CASSLRQGGTLAEAFF
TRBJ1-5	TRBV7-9	CASSRDRGPSNQPQHF
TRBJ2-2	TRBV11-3	CASSLDRVTGELFF
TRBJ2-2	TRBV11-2	CASSRIGEQELFF
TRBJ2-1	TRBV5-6	CATSGLAGDAEQFF
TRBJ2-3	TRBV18	CASSSRTSTVGMSTDTQYF
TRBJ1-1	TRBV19	CASSHPSDRGRVAFF
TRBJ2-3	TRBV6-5	CASSYILGEDTQYF
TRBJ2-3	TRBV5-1	CASSRGDTGTDTQYF
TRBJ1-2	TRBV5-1	CASSSLSPGYGYTF
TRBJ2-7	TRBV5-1	CASSFGIHQTYEQYF
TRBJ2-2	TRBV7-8	CASSLEQGAGELFF
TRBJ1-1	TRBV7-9	CASSLVTGGAFF
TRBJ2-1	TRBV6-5	CASSGTSGGIEQFF
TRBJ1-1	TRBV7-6	CASSLGTGGTDTEAFF